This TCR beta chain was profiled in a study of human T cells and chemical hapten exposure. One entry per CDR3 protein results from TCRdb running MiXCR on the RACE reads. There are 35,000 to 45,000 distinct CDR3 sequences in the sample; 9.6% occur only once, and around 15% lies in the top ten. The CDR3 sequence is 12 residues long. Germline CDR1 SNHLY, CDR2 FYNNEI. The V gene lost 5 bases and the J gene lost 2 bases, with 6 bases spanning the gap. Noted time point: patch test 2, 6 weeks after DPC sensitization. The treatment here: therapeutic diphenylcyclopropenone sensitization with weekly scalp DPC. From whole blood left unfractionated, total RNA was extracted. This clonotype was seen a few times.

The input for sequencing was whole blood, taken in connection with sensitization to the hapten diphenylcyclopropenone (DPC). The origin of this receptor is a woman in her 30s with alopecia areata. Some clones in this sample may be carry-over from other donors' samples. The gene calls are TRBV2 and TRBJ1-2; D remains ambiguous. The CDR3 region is CASSSRNYGYTF. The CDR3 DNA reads TGTGCCAGCAGTAGCCGGAACTATGGCTACACCTTC.